This entry describes one T cell receptor (beta chain). Transcripts of RNA were the source for amplifying TCR beta CDR3 regions. HTBI primers were employed in first-round RT-PCR, then a second-round multiplex PCR followed. TCRdb passed the multiplex PCR reads through MiXCR, listing each CDR3 protein once. The data hold roughly 50,000 distinct CDR3 sequences, with roughly half observed a single time. The sample comes from a study of Graves' ophthalmopathy and Graves' hyperthyroidism. From germline, CDR1 is DFQATT and CDR2 SNEGSKA (reference sequence). This CDR3 has 12 amino acids. Trimming pared 5 bases from V and 1 base from J, leaving 8 bases between. Roughly 9 ml of fresh blood yielded the PBMCs by density gradient.

This TCR was recovered from an adult woman with Graves' ophthalmopathy. The sequenced material came from peripheral blood. The chain has TRBV20-1 and TRBJ2-5; D may match TRBD1 or TRBD2 (5 bases each). For the CDR3, the DNA is TGCAGTGCTCAGGGACCCCAAGAGACCCAGTACTTC. This encodes CSAQGPQETQYF.